The 22 T cell receptor beta chains below all came from one sample that was sequenced in a study of long-term antiretroviral therapy in people with HIV. They ran version v3.0 of the immunoSEQ assay at survey level. The assay was immunoSEQ multiplex PCR, and TCRdb's table has in-frame clones only and misses some. The data contain about 16,000 clones, roughly 90% of them singletons. The sample here was unsorted PBMCs, taken 0.7 years before starting antiretroviral therapy. All receptors derive from a man aged 50-60 years with HIV.

The chain employs TRBV7-2 and TRBJ1-3, with 9 nucleotides matching TRBD1. Per germline, CDR1 SGHTA and CDR2 FQGNSA. The V gene end was trimmed by 5 bases and the J gene end by 1 base; junction bases not matched to a gene: 6. This CDR3 spans 16 amino acids. The CDR3, as DNA: TGTGCCAGCAGCCCTCGGACAGGGGCTTCTGGAAACACCATATATTTT. Protein product: CASSPRTGASGNTIYF.

The chain carries TRBV4-1 and TRBJ1-5; no firm D call. CDR1 and CDR2 (germline): MGHRA, YSYEKL. Deletions cut 0 bases from V and 0 bases from J, with 3 bases between. CDR3 length: 14 amino acids. DNA for the CDR3: TGCGCCAGCAGCCAAGACGCTAGCAATCAGCCCCAGCATTTT. Amino acids: CASSQDASNQPQHF.

The rearrangement uses TRBV19 and TRBJ2-1, with unresolved D. CDR1 and CDR2 from the germline V gene are LNHDA and SQIVND (reference sequence). CDR3 length: 14 amino acids. The V end was cut by 6 bases, the J end by 9 bases, with 18 bases between. Written as DNA, the CDR3 is TGTGCCAGTAGCCCCCGGCCCGTGGCATCTGAGCAGTTCTTC. Protein product: CASSPRPVASEQFF. Supplemented by reference TRBV19 and TRBJ2-1, the full variable domain reads DGGITQSPKYLFRKEGQNVTLSCEQNLNHDAMYWYRQDPGQGLRLIYYSQIVNDFQKGDIAEGYSVSREKKESFPLTVTSAQKNPTAFYLCASSPRPVASEQFFGPGTRLTVL.

The J gene is TRBJ2-1, the V gene TRBV5-5, with no clear D. Between the trimmed V and J ends, which lost 0 bases and 2 bases, there was a span of 3 bases. Germline CDR1 is SGHKS and CDR2 is YYEKEE (reference sequence). This CDR3 is built from 13 residues. CDR3 residues: CASSLDTYNEQFF. DNA of the CDR3: TGTGCCAGCAGCTTGGACACCTACAATGAGCAGTTCTTC. The entire variable domain, with the rest obtained from reference TRBV5-5 and TRBJ2-1, is as follows: DAGVTQSPTHLIKTRGQQVTLRCSPISGHKSVSWYQQVLGQGPQFIFQYYEKEERGRGNFPDRFSARQFPNYSSELNVNALLLGDSALYLCASSLDTYNEQFFGPGTRLTVL.

This chain links TRBV27 with TRBJ2-1, with D possibly being TRBD2 (6 bases). The germline CDR1 and CDR2 sequences are MNHEY and SMNVEV (reference sequence). V lost 6 bases and J lost 9, with 15 bases in between. This CDR3 has 13 amino acids. The CDR3 spells CASSPRLGGEQFF. For the CDR3, the DNA is TGTGCCAGCAGCCCCCGATTGGGGGGTGAGCAGTTCTTC.

V usage is TRBV30 and J usage is TRBJ1-4, with no clear D. The CDR3 length is 14 residues. In germline, CDR1 is GTSNPN, CDR2 SVGIG (reference sequence). Trimming took off 1 base at V and 8 bases at J, with 14 bases between the two ends. The CDR3 coding sequence is TGTGCCTGGAGTGGCACACCCTTCGGGGAAAAACTGTTTTTT. Its translation is CAWSGTPFGEKLFF.

The chain joins TRBV5-1 to TRBJ2-5, with D possibly being TRBD1 (6 bases). Between the trimmed V and J ends, which lost 3 bases and 4 bases, there was a span of 13 bases. The CDR3 contains 14 residues. Germline V gene lookup returns CDR1 SGHRS and CDR2 YFSETQ. CDR3 region: CASSSTGTVETQYF. In DNA, the CDR3 is TGCGCCAGCAGCTCTACAGGGACGGTAGAGACCCAGTACTTC.

The chain couples TRBV9 to TRBJ2-1; 7 bases fit TRBD2. There are 15 residues in the CDR3. Trimming took 2 bases from V and 8 from J; bases not matched to a gene: 10. CDR1 and CDR2 from the germline V gene are SGDLS and YYNGEE. DNA for the CDR3: TGTGCCAGCAGCGTTGGGACTACCTCATCCGATGAGCAGTTCTTC. Protein: CASSVGTTSSDEQFF.

V and J are TRBV5-6 and TRBJ2-7, with D perhaps matching TRBD2 (5 bases). The CDR3 sequence is 11 residues long. Germline lookup yields CDR1 SGHDT and CDR2 YYEEEE. The V end lost 0 bases, the J end lost 8 bases, and 6 bases lay between the germline ends. CDR3 sequence reads: CASSLAGKQYF. The DNA of the CDR3 is TGTGCCAGCAGCTTGGCGGGGAAGCAGTACTTC.

This sequence joins TRBV11-2 and TRBJ2-5; tentatively, D is TRBD1 or TRBD2 (6 bases each). V was shortened by 1 base and J by 14 bases, with 23 bases between the two germline ends. CDR1 is SGHAT and CDR2 is FQNNGV in the germline V gene. CDR3 length: 15 amino acids. The CDR3 protein is CASSLGGAISAPPYF. The CDR3 DNA reads TGTGCCAGCAGCTTAGGGGGGGCTATATCGGCACCCCCCTACTTC.

The rearrangement joins TRBV7-6 to TRBJ2-7, with 8 bases lining up with TRBD2. Germline CDR1 SGHVS, CDR2 FNYEAQ. With 5 bases clipped from V and 1 base from J, the junction kept 4 bases outside the gene matches. The CDR3 consists of 14 residues. CDR3 region: CASSDRGGSYEQYF. CDR3 bases: TGTGCCAGCAGCGACCGCGGGGGGTCCTACGAGCAGTACTTC.

The chain combines TRBV9 with TRBJ2-1; 13 bases agree with TRBD2. The V gene end was trimmed by 4 bases and the J gene end by 6 bases; junction bases not matched to a gene: 4. The V gene's germline CDR1 is SGDLS and CDR2 YYNGEE. The CDR3 is 15 amino acids. As DNA, the CDR3 is TGTGCCAGCAGCCGACTAGCGGGGGGCCCCAATGAGCAGTTCTTC. Protein product: CASSRLAGGPNEQFF.

The chain recombines TRBV29-1 with TRBJ2-3, with D unresolved. In germline, CDR1 is SQVTM, CDR2 ANQGSEA. Between the trimmed V and J ends, which lost 3 bases and 0 bases, there was a span of 10 bases. This CDR3 is 14 amino acids long. CDR3 protein: CSVDKYSSTDTQYF. The DNA for the CDR3 is TGCAGCGTTGATAAGTACTCTAGCACAGATACGCAGTATTTT.

This chain uses TRBV19 with TRBJ1-1; 8 nucleotides line up with TRBD1. The CDR3 contains 18 residues. Trimming removed 5 bases from V and 4 bases from J; junction bases left unmatched: 18. Germline CDR1 LNHDA, CDR2 SQIVND (reference sequence). The CDR3 DNA reads as TGTGCCAGTAGTCGAAACACCGGGACAGGAACTTTTCGCACTGAAGCTTTCTTT. Its translation: CASSRNTGTGTFRTEAFF.

This clone is medium-sized by share. The chain uses TRBV2 and TRBJ2-7; D not resolved. Per the germline V gene, CDR1 is SNHLY and CDR2 is FYNNEI. The CDR3 loop spans 12 amino acids. Trimming removed 10 bases from V and 2 bases from J, with 12 bases in between. The CDR3 DNA sequence: TGTGCCAAGCAGTTTGGACCCTACGAGCAGTACTTC. This translates into CAKQFGPYEQYF.

The V gene is TRBV19, the J gene TRBJ1-2; D is possibly TRBD1 (5 bases). Trimming pared 7 bases from V and 10 bases from J, leaving 16 bases between. In germline, CDR1 is LNHDA, CDR2 SQIVND (reference sequence). The CDR3 contains 12 residues. The CDR3 region is CASTGRAQDYTF. The CDR3 DNA is TGTGCCAGTACGGGCAGGGCACAGGACTACACCTTC.

This rearrangement joins TRBV20-1 to TRBJ2-1; D unresolved. The CDR3 consists of 10 residues. Trimming shortened V by 6 bases and J by 6 bases, and 6 bases separated the two germline ends. CDR1 and CDR2 (germline): DFQATT, SNEGSKA (reference sequence). Written as DNA, the CDR3 is TGCAGTGCCTCGTTCAATGAGCAGTTCTTC. This gives the protein CSASFNEQFF.

This clone was seen only once. The chain links TRBV7-9 to TRBJ2-5; the D is unclear. Trimming cost V 2 bases and J 3 bases, with 10 bases left between them. The germline CDR1 and CDR2 sequences are SEHNR and FQNEAQ (reference sequence). CDR3 length: 14 amino acids. DNA for the CDR3: TGTGCCAGCAGCTTATTGGGAAGCAAAGAGACCCAGTACTTC. Residues: CASSLLGSKETQYF.

Written as DNA, the CDR3 is TGTGCCAGCCACCGAGACAGAGGACTAACTAACTATGGCTACACCTTC. Translation gives CASHRDRGLTNYGYTF. V gene TRBV7-2 combines with J gene TRBJ1-2; possibly TRBD1 for D (5 bases). Deletions cut 8 bases from V and 0 bases from J, with 19 bases between. This CDR3 has 16 residues. Germline V gene lookup returns CDR1 SGHTA and CDR2 FQGNSA.

V gene TRBV2 combines with J gene TRBJ1-5; D not resolved. This CDR3 comprises 15 residues. In germline, CDR1 is SNHLY, CDR2 FYNNEI. V was cut by 2 bases and J by 1 base, with 9 bases left in between. Here the CDR3 reads CASSEMDGSNQPQHF. For the CDR3, the DNA is TGTGCCAGCAGTGAAATGGACGGAAGCAATCAGCCCCAGCATTTT.

V gene TRBV5-4 combines with J gene TRBJ2-1; 9 bases map to TRBD2. Germline values: CDR1 SGHNT, CDR2 YYREEE (reference sequence). J lost 8 bases, V lost 0 bases, and 12 bases had no gene match. This CDR3 has 17 residues. For the CDR3, the DNA is TGTGCCAGCAGCTTGGGAGGCGGGAGGGCAGGCATTTATGAGCAGTTCTTC. It is translated as CASSLGGGRAGIYEQFF.

This clone appeared once. CDR3 nucleotides: TGCGCCAGCAGCTTGGGAGGGAGTCTCGGCGAGCAGTACTTC. Translated: CASSLGGSLGEQYF. The V and J genes are TRBV5-1 and TRBJ2-7, with D possibly being TRBD2 (5 bases). Germline V gene data show CDR1 as SGHRS and CDR2 as YFSETQ. V was pared by 0 bases and J by 6 bases, with 13 bases between. The CDR3 consists of 14 residues.